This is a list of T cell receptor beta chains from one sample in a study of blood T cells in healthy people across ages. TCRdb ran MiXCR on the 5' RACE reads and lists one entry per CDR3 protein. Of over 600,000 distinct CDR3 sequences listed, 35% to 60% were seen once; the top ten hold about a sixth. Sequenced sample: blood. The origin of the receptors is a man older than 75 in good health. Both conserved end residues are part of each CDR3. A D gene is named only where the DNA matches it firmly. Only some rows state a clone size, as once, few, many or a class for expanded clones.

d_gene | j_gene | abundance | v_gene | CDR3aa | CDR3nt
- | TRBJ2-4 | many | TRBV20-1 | CSARGLGSMGNIQYF | TGCAGTGCTAGGGGCTTGGGTAGCATGGGAAACATTCAGTACTTC
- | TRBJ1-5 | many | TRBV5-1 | CASSRGSNQPQHF | TGCGCCAGCAGCCGCGGTAGCAATCAGCCCCAGCATTTT
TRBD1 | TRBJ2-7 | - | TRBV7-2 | CASSLAGQGDHEQYF | TGTGCCAGCAGCTTAGCGGGACAGGGGGACCACGAGCAGTACTTC
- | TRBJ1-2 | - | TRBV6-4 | CASSDRTVAGGYTF | TGTGCCAGCAGTGACCGGACCGTCGCGGGCGGCTACACCTTC
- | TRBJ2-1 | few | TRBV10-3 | CAIREGDNEQFF | TGTGCCATCAGGGAAGGGGACAATGAGCAGTTCTTC
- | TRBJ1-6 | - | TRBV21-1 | CASSKVLGQDPFYNSPLHF | TGTGCCAGCAGCAAAGTTTTGGGACAGGACCCTTTCTATAATTCACCCCTCCACTTT
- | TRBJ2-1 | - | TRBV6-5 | CASSPIVGTSYNEQFF | TGTGCCAGCAGCCCCATAGTCGGAACCTCCTACAATGAGCAGTTCTTC
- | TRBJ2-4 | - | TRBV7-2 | CASSLALTLGAKNIQYF | TGTGCCAGCAGCTTAGCTTTGACCCTTGGCGCCAAAAACATTCAGTACTTC
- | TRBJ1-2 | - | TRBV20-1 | CSARDPRTPVLLTF | TGCAGTGCTAGAGATCCGAGGACACCAGTCCTACTCACCTTC
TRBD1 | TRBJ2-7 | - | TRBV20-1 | CSARRPGQGIYEQYF | TGCAGTGCTAGACGTCCGGGACAGGGGATATACGAGCAGTACTTC
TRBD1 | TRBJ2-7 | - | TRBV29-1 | CSVTLDRGDEQYF | TGCAGCGTTACCTTGGACAGGGGGGACGAGCAGTACTTC
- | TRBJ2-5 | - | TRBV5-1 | CASSLEWIQYF | TGCGCCAGCAGCTTGGAGTGGATCCAGTACTTC
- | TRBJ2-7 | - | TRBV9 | CASSATYSSYNEQYF | TGTGCCAGCAGCGCAACGTATAGCTCCTACAATGAGCAGTACTTC
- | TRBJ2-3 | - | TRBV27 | CASSSEGQTDTQYF | TGTGCCAGCAGTTCGGAGGGACAAACAGATACGCAGTATTTT
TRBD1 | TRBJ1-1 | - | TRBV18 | CASSKGQGVITEAFF | TGTGCCAGCTCGAAAGGACAGGGGGTGATCACTGAAGCTTTCTTT
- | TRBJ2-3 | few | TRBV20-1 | CSARAGFTDTQYF | TGCAGTGCTAGAGCGGGATTCACAGATACGCAGTATTTT
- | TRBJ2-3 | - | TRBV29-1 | CSAPGRLRTDTQYF | TGCAGCGCCCCGGGGCGCCTACGGACAGATACGCAGTATTTT
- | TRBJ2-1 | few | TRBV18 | CASSPGGRGSYNEQFF | TGTGCCAGCTCACCAGGGGGCAGGGGCTCCTACAATGAGCAGTTCTTC
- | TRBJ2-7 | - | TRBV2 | CASRALGQNYEQYF | TGTGCCAGCAGGGCTCTCGGACAGAACTACGAGCAGTACTTC
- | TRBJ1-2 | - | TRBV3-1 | CASSQSPVYLNYGYTF | TGTGCCAGCAGCCAATCCCCGGTTTATCTAAACTATGGCTACACCTTC
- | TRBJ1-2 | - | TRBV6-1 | CASREGTAYGYTF | TGTGCCAGCAGAGAGGGGACCGCTTATGGCTACACCTTC
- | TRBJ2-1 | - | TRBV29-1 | CSVLFASPYNEQFF | TGCAGCGTTCTGTTTGCGAGCCCCTACAATGAGCAGTTCTTC
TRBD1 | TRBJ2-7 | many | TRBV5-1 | CASSAQRGHGDEQYF | TGCGCCAGCAGCGCACAAAGGGGGCACGGCGACGAGCAGTACTTC
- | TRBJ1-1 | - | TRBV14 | CASSQGAGVNTEAFF | TGTGCCAGCAGCCAAGGGGCAGGCGTGAACACTGAAGCTTTCTTT
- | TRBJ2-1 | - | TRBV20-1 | CSARMGRGSSYNEQFF | TGCAGTGCTAGAATGGGGCGGGGTTCCTCCTACAATGAGCAGTTCTTC
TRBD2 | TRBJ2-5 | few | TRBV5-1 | CASSLENRLRLAEETQYF | TGCGCCAGCAGCTTGGAAAACCGGCTTCGACTAGCGGAAGAGACCCAGTACTTC
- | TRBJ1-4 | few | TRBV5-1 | CASSLGPSGAPNEKLFF | TGCGCCAGCAGCTTGGGTCCCTCCGGGGCTCCTAATGAAAAACTGTTTTTT
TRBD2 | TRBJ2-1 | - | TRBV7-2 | CASSLRLAVYEQFF | TGTGCCAGCAGCCTCAGACTAGCGGTCTACGAGCAGTTCTTC
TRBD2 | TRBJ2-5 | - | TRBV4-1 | CASSQEWPSGQETQYF | TGCGCCAGCAGCCAAGAATGGCCTAGCGGCCAAGAGACCCAGTACTTC
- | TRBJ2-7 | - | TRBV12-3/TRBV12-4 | CASSAGLLSSYEQYF | TGTGCCAGCAGTGCGGGGCTTCTGAGCTCCTACGAGCAGTACTTC
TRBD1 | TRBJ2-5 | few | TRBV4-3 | CASSLIRGETQYF | TGCGCCAGCAGCCTTATCAGGGGGGAGACCCAGTACTTC
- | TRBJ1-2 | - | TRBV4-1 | CASSQGPGIGYTF | TGCGCCAGCAGCCAAGGACCCGGAATCGGCTACACCTTC
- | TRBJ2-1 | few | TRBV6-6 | CASRKGRDSHNEQFF | TGTGCCAGCAGGAAAGGACGGGACTCCCACAATGAGCAGTTCTTC
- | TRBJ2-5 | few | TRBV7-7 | CASSLSSRETQYF | TGTGCTAGCAGCTTAAGCAGTCGAGAGACCCAGTACTTC
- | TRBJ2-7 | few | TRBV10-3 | CAISDRVGRTDSSYEQYF | TGTGCCATCAGTGACCGAGTCGGACGGACAGACAGCTCCTACGAGCAGTACTTC
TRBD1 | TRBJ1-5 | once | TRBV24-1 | CATSGTVNQPQHF | TGTGCCACCAGCGGGACAGTAAATCAGCCCCAGCATTTT
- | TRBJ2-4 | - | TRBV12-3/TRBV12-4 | CASSSLDIQYF | TGTGCCAGCAGTTCCTTGGACATTCAGTACTTC
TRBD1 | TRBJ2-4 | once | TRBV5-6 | CASSLAQGARAKNIQYF | TGTGCCAGCAGCTTGGCTCAGGGGGCTAGGGCCAAAAACATTCAGTACTTC
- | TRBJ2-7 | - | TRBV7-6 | CASSLLGGGNHYEQYF | TGTGCCAGCAGCTTGCTCGGTGGAGGAAATCACTACGAGCAGTACTTC